This entry lists 27 T cell receptor beta chains sequenced from one sample in a study of identical twins listed by TCRdb under 2016. The library relied on 5' RACE. Sequenced on an Illumina HiSeq 2000. TCRdb reprocessed the public reads (quality trimming at Q25 with fastp, clone calling with MiXCR) and kept in-frame beta chains. Rows are unified per CDR3 protein, each entry keeping the most common DNA and genes. In all, the sample holds approximately 190,000 distinct CDR3 sequences, and 15% of those were seen once. The ten most abundant clones make up around 40% of the sample. The data also belong to a second study, concerning T cells expressing NK-cell markers.

The sample taken for sequencing was CD8+ T cells sorted from blood. Receptor source: a woman aged 18-35 years in good health.

This clonotype showed up many times. V and J are TRBV12-3 or TRBV12-4 and TRBJ1-6; D is undetermined. V lost 6 bases, J lost 8 bases, and 17 bases lay in between. This CDR3 spans 15 amino acids. The CDR3 DNA is TGTGCCAGCAGCCCCGACCCAATGGTGGATTCACCCCTCCACTTT. Translating it yields CASSPDPMVDSPLHF.

The chain combines TRBV27 with TRBJ2-1; the D gene is possibly TRBD1 (5 bases). V lost 2 bases and J 6 bases, leaving 11 bases between the germline ends. In germline, CDR1 is MNHEY, CDR2 SMNVEV (reference sequence). The CDR3 loop spans 14 amino acids. CDR3 amino acids: CASSLVWGSNEQFF. The CDR3, as DNA: TGTGCCAGCAGTTTAGTCTGGGGCTCCAATGAGCAGTTCTTC.

This clonotype came up a few times. The J gene is TRBJ2-4, the V gene TRBV7-2; 7 bases are shared with TRBD2. The junction had 7 bases not matched to a gene; V was cut back by 8 bases and J by 0 bases. The CDR3 length is 15 residues. The germline gives CDR1 SGHTA, CDR2 FQGNSA. The CDR3 spells CASDGGNLAKNIQYF. The CDR3 nucleotides are TGTGCCAGCGACGGGGGGAACCTAGCCAAAAACATTCAGTACTTC.

This clonotype was picked up a small number of times. The genes are TRBV5-1 and TRBJ2-2, with TRBD1 identical over 12 bases. This CDR3 contains 16 residues. Germline CDR1 reads SGHRS; CDR2 reads YFSETQ. J gave up 4 bases and V 1 base, and 2 bases lay outside the gene matches. CDR3 bases: TGCGCCAGCAGCTTGTCGGGACAGGGGGCCACCGGGGAGCTGTTTTTT. This sequence encodes CASSLSGQGATGELFF. Variable domain in full (rest from reference TRBV5-1 and TRBJ2-2): KAGVTQTPRYLIKTRGQQVTLSCSPISGHRSVSWYQQTPGQGLQFLFEYFSETQRNKGNFPGRFSGRQFSNSRSEMNVSTLELGDSALYLCASSLSGQGATGELFFGEGSRLTVL.

This clonotype was counted between two and nine times. The chain has TRBV9 and TRBJ2-7; a possible D gene is TRBD2 (5 bases). The germline V and J ends were trimmed by 3 bases and 2 bases, with 12 bases remaining between them. Germline CDR1 is SGDLS and CDR2 is YYNGEE. The CDR3 spans 14 residues. This CDR3 is CASSATGIAYEQYF. Written as DNA, the CDR3 is TGTGCCAGCAGCGCCACCGGGATTGCCTACGAGCAGTACTTC.

The chain uses TRBV6-2 or TRBV6-3 and TRBJ2-3, with unresolved D. The CDR3 has 14 residues. The germline gives CDR1 MNHEY, CDR2 SVGEGT. Trimming took 6 bases from V and 0 from J, leaving 10 bases between them. The CDR3, as DNA: TGTGCCAGCAGCTACCTTTTGAGCACAGATACGCAGTATTTT. Translating it yields CASSYLLSTDTQYF.

This rearrangement joins TRBV21-1 to TRBJ2-1; the tabulated D call, TRBD2, remains unverified against the DNA. TRBV21-1 is marked as a pseudogene. The CDR3 spans 14 residues. This chain's CDR3 is CASSGGSDYNEQFF. The CDR3 DNA reads as TGTGCCAGCAGCGGCGGGAGTGACTACAATGAGCAGTTCTTC.

The J gene is TRBJ1-1, the V gene TRBV12-3 or TRBV12-4; D gene unclear. CDR3 length equals 13 residues. V was clipped by 5 bases and J by 1 base, with 8 bases between them. The chain's CDR3 is CASSMSRNTEAFF. For the CDR3, the DNA is TGTGCCAGCAGTATGTCGAGGAACACTGAAGCTTTCTTT.

CDR3 loop: CASSLDDWTEDEQFF. The CDR3, as DNA: TGCGCCAGCAGCTTGGATGACTGGACTGAAGATGAGCAGTTCTTC. J is TRBJ2-1 and V is TRBV5-1, with a weak D call TRBD2 (5 bases). The CDR3 is 15 residues long. Germline V CDR1 and CDR2: SGHRS, YFSETQ. V lost 0 bases to trimming and J lost 8 bases, with 15 bases between them.

This clonotype was detected a few times. V is TRBV7-9 and J is TRBJ2-7; 9 bases are shared with TRBD1. V lost 5 bases to trimming and J lost 4 bases; unmatched junction nucleotides: 9. This CDR3 spans 15 amino acids. Per germline, CDR1 SEHNR and CDR2 FQNEAQ (reference sequence). The CDR3 DNA sequence: TGTGCCAGCAGCCTCACGGGACAGGGCTTATACGAGCAGTACTTC. Translating gives CASSLTGQGLYEQYF. Complete variable domain (other parts from reference TRBV7-9 and TRBJ2-7): DTGVSQNPRHKITKRGQNVTFRCDPISEHNRLYWYRQTLGQGPEFLTYFQNEAQLEKSRLLSDRFSAERPKGSFSTLEIQRTEQGDSAMYLCASSLTGQGLYEQYFGPGTRLTVT.

The chain joins TRBV6-6 to TRBJ1-1; D uncertain. The V and J ends lost 2 bases and 11 bases respectively, with 15 bases between them. This CDR3 has 13 amino acids. Germline V gene data show CDR1 as MNHNY and CDR2 as SVGAGI (reference sequence). The CDR3 nucleotides are TGTGCCAGCAGTTACCCTAGGACGGAGGTGGCTTTCTTT. Translation gives CASSYPRTEVAFF.

This clonotype has more than one count but fewer than ten. The chain couples TRBV2 to TRBJ2-7; 7 nucleotides agree with TRBD1. V dropped 8 bases and J dropped 3; count of bases not matched to a gene: 7. The CDR3 sequence is 13 residues long. Germline loops: CDR1 SNHLY, CDR2 FYNNEI. The CDR3 loop reads CASVRDSNYEQYF. The CDR3 DNA follows: TGTGCCAGCGTCCGGGACAGTAACTACGAGCAGTACTTC.

The sample holds many counts of this clonotype. The rearrangement uses TRBV7-2 and TRBJ2-7; tentative D call: TRBD2 (5 bases). Germline assignment: CDR1 SGHTA and CDR2 FQGNSA. V was pared by 0 bases and J by 3 bases, with 18 bases between. There are 17 residues in the CDR3. The CDR3 DNA sequence: TGTGCCAGCAGCTTAGCGCTAAGAGGGAGAAATGTCTACGAGCAGTACTTC. Encoded protein: CASSLALRGRNVYEQYF.

The chain has TRBV30 and TRBJ1-1; a possible D gene is TRBD1 (6 bases). Per the germline V gene, CDR1 is GTSNPN and CDR2 is SVGIG (reference sequence). This CDR3 is built from 12 residues. V was shortened by 5 bases and J by 5 bases, with 12 bases between the two germline ends. CDR3 region: CAWQQGRTEAFF. CDR3 nucleotide sequence: TGTGCCTGGCAGCAGGGGAGGACTGAAGCTTTCTTT.

This clonotype appeared a few times. The J gene is TRBJ2-5, the V gene TRBV3-1; TRBD2 matches at 10 bases. J gave up 4 bases and V 1 base, and 12 bases lay outside the gene matches. The germline V gene encodes CDR1 LGHDT and CDR2 YNNKEL (reference sequence). CDR3 length equals 18 residues. The CDR3 protein is CASSQVVSSGSPGETQYF. In DNA, the CDR3 is TGTGCCAGCAGCCAAGTTGTGTCTAGCGGGAGTCCAGGAGAGACCCAGTACTTC.

V gene TRBV20-1 combines with J gene TRBJ1-5; 7 positions match TRBD1. CDR1 is DFQATT and CDR2 is SNEGSKA in the germline V gene (reference sequence). This CDR3 spans 16 amino acids. Unmatched junction bases numbered 8, after V lost 3 bases and J lost 0 bases. The CDR3 coding sequence is TGCAGTGCTAGTGAAGACAGGGCGTATAGCAATCAGCCCCAGCATTTT. Amino acid sequence: CSASEDRAYSNQPQHF.

In this sample, this clonotype turned up a few times. The chain recombines TRBV6-5 with TRBJ2-1; no clear D. The CDR3 contains 15 residues. Germline CDR1 is MNHEY and CDR2 is SVGAGI. V lost 4 bases to trimming and J lost 0 bases, with 10 bases between them. This CDR3 is CASSSELSSYNEQFF. The CDR3 nucleotides read TGTGCCAGCAGTTCCGAGTTGAGCTCCTACAATGAGCAGTTCTTC.

This clonotype was counted a few times. The rearrangement uses TRBV15 and TRBJ1-2, with TRBD1 matching over 7 bases. The CDR3 length is 14 residues. The germline gives CDR1 LNHNV, CDR2 YYDKDF (reference sequence). V was clipped by 0 bases and J by 6 bases; unmatched bases: 4. The CDR3 DNA reads TGTGCCACCAGCAGAGACGATACAGGGGATGGCTACACCTTC. As protein: CATSRDDTGDGYTF.

The chain joins TRBV7-9 to TRBJ1-1; a possible D gene is TRBD1 (5 bases). The CDR3 totals 14 residues. V shed 4 bases and J shed 4 bases, with 13 bases lying between them. Germline CDR1 and CDR2: SEHNR and FQNEAQ (reference sequence). The CDR3 DNA reads TGTGCCAGCAGCTCGACCGAGGGGACCACTGAAGCTTTCTTT. It codes for CASSSTEGTTEAFF.

V is TRBV5-6 and J is TRBJ2-7; a possible D gene is TRBD1 (5 bases). Germline V gives CDR1 SGHDT, CDR2 YYEEEE. This CDR3 is 13 amino acids long. The germline V and J ends were trimmed by 3 bases and 3 bases, with 10 bases remaining between them. CDR3 nucleotide sequence: TGTGCCAGCAGCTCCTTGGGGCTCTACGAGCAGTACTTC. Protein: CASSSLGLYEQYF.

This clonotype was seen only a few times. The chain carries TRBV20-1 and TRBJ1-2; D is uncertain. Germline V gene data show CDR1 as DFQATT and CDR2 as SNEGSKA (reference sequence). This CDR3 spans 11 amino acids. The DNA of the CDR3 is TGCAGGCCGACACTGCCTGATGGCTACACCTTC. Its protein product is CRPTLPDGYTF.

The chain uses TRBV19 and TRBJ1-2; D is uncertain. Trimming left V 3 bases short and J 2 bases short, with 10 bases between. The CDR3 has 14 amino acids. Germline assignment: CDR1 LNHDA and CDR2 SQIVND (reference sequence). The CDR3 loop is CASSMAALNYGYTF. The CDR3 DNA reads as TGTGCCAGTAGTATGGCAGCATTGAACTATGGCTACACCTTC.

In this sample, this clonotype turned up a few times. This chain connects TRBV5-1 to TRBJ2-7, with D perhaps matching TRBD1 (6 bases). The germline V gene encodes CDR1 SGHRS and CDR2 YFSETQ. The CDR3 has 14 amino acids. Trimming removed 3 bases from V and 3 bases from J, with 13 bases in between. As DNA, the CDR3 is TGCGCCAGCAGCTCCTCCGGGACAAACTACGAGCAGTACTTC. Protein product: CASSSSGTNYEQYF.

There are a few counts of this clonotype. The chain uses TRBV24-1 and TRBJ2-5; 8 bases are shared with TRBD1. Germline V lookup: CDR1 KGHDR, CDR2 SFDVKD. V lost 2 bases and J lost 2; bases outside the gene matches: 9. The CDR3 length is 17 residues. CDR3 sequence reads: CATSDSTDRGKQETQYF. For the CDR3, the DNA is TGTGCCACCAGTGATTCAACCGACAGGGGTAAACAAGAGACCCAGTACTTC.

The rearrangement joins TRBV15 to TRBJ2-7, with 11 bases lining up with TRBD2. The CDR3 consists of 18 residues. The V gene end was trimmed by 4 bases and the J gene end by 1 base; junction bases not matched to a gene: 12. Germline V gene data show CDR1 as LNHNV and CDR2 as YYDKDF (reference sequence). The CDR3 DNA reads as TGTGCCACCAGCAACCGATGGATAGCGGGAGGGTTTTCCTACGAGCAGTACTTC. It yields the protein CATSNRWIAGGFSYEQYF.

In its sample, this clonotype was seen a few times. J is TRBJ2-7 and V is TRBV29-1; D may correspond to TRBD1 or TRBD2 (5 bases each). This CDR3 contains 10 residues. V lost 6 bases and J lost 5, with 8 bases in between. Germline assignment: CDR1 SQVTM and CDR2 ANQGSEA. CDR3 DNA sequence: TGCAGCGTGGGACCTAACGAGCAGTACTTC. This translates into CSVGPNEQYF.

This clonotype has only a few counts. This sequence joins TRBV7-8 and TRBJ2-3; D unclear. Looked up from germline, CDR1 is SGHVS and CDR2 is FQNEAQ. The CDR3 consists of 11 residues. The V and J ends lost 5 bases and 9 bases respectively, with 9 bases between them. CDR3 region: CASSTSETQYF. The CDR3 DNA reads TGTGCCAGCAGCACCAGTGAGACGCAGTATTTT.